The 29 T cell receptor beta chains below all came from one sample that was sequenced in a study of blood T cell repertoires in COVID-19. Assay used: immunoSEQ multiplex PCR; TCRdb lists only in-frame clones, some missing. The sample has 140,000 to 150,000 clones, 75% to 90% seen once. The material sequenced was PBMCs or T cells enriched from blood (not recorded which). The receptors stem from a middle-aged woman who had been exposed to COVID-19.

The J gene is TRBJ1-2, the V gene TRBV3-1 (or the pseudogene TRBV3-2); 7 bases line up with TRBD1. After removal of 2 bases from V and 13 bases from J, the junction contained 10 bases not matched to a gene. The CDR3 spans 13 residues. Germline V gene data show CDR1 as LGHDT and CDR2 as YNNKEL (reference sequence). This chain's CDR3 is CASSQFSNRGITF. CDR3 DNA: TGTGCCAGCAGCCAATTCTCAAACAGGGGTATCACCTTC.

This sequence joins TRBV28 and TRBJ1-2, with 10 bases matching TRBD1. The CDR3 extends over 13 amino acids. CDR1 and CDR2 from the germline V gene are MDHEN and SYDVKM. Losses at the gene ends were 4 bases for V and 8 bases for J; bases not matched to a gene: 4. DNA for the CDR3: TGTGCCAGCAGTTCGACAGGGGGCGACGGCTACACCTTC. This codes for CASSSTGGDGYTF.

The V call is TRBV15, the J call TRBJ2-2; unclear D gene. The CDR3 totals 12 residues. Germline V CDR1 and CDR2: LNHNV, YYDKDF (reference sequence). The V and J ends lost 10 bases and 6 bases respectively, with 12 bases between them. The CDR3: CAIRSESGELFF. CDR3 DNA: TGTGCCATCCGCTCGGAGTCCGGGGAGCTGTTTTTT. Based on the CDR3 plus reference TRBV15 and TRBJ2-2, the full variable domain is DAMVIQNPRYQVTQFGKPVTLSCSQTLNHNVMYWYQQKSSQAPKLLFHYYDKDFNNEADTPDNFQSRRPNTSFCFLDIRSPGLGDTAMYLCAIRSESGELFFGEGSRLTVL.

This clone showed up just once. This sequence joins TRBV6-2 or TRBV6-3 and TRBJ1-1; D not resolved. The CDR3 has 15 amino acids. Germline-derived CDR1 and CDR2 are MNHEY and SVGEGT. With 0 bases removed from V and 1 base from J, the gap between germline ends came to 9 bases. CDR3 coding DNA: TGTGCCAGCAGTTACTCGGCAGGTCGGAACACTGAAGCTTTCTTT. This codes for CASSYSAGRNTEAFF.

DNA for the CDR3: TGCGCCAGCAGCCCGGGGACAGCTACCTCCTACGAGCAGTACTTC. Translation: CASSPGTATSYEQYF. The J gene is TRBJ2-7, the V gene TRBV5-1; TRBD1 agrees at 7 bases. The trim removed 4 bases at V and 0 bases at J, leaving 7 bases unmatched. There are 15 residues in the CDR3. Germline assignment: CDR1 SGHRS and CDR2 YFSETQ.

The V and J genes are TRBV27 and TRBJ2-5; TRBD1 agrees at 7 bases. Germline V gene sequence: CDR1 MNHEY, CDR2 SMNVEV (reference sequence). J was trimmed by 6 bases and V by 4 bases; bases with no gene match: 8. The CDR3 consists of 14 residues. CDR3: CASSYRGAMKTQYF. For the CDR3, the DNA is TGTGCCAGCAGTTACAGGGGAGCGATGAAGACCCAGTACTTC.

This chain uses TRBV10-1 with TRBJ2-2; D is ambiguous. CDR1 and CDR2 (germline): WNHNN, SYGVQD (reference sequence). This CDR3 region has 15 residues. Trimming took 2 bases from V and 7 from J, leaving 14 bases between them. CDR3 loop: CASSEIPDASGELFF. Here the CDR3 DNA reads TGCGCCAGCAGTGAGATTCCCGATGCCAGCGGGGAGCTGTTTTTT.

The gene calls are TRBV28 and TRBJ1-2; D is possibly TRBD1 (5 bases). This CDR3 is 17 amino acids long. Germline V CDR1 and CDR2: MDHEN, SYDVKM. V shed 6 bases and J shed 2 bases, with 22 bases lying between them. This CDR3 reads CASSSPGVRGTNYGYTF. DNA of the CDR3: TGTGCCAGCAGCTCCCCGGGGGTTAGAGGGACCAACTATGGCTACACCTTC.

The chain has TRBV10-3 and TRBJ1-2; D possibly corresponds to TRBD1 (5 bases). Germline V CDR1 and CDR2: ENHRY, SYGVKD. The CDR3 runs 16 residues. Deletions cut 2 bases from V and 0 bases from J, with 13 bases between. The CDR3 bases are TGTGCCATCAGTGAGCTATCTGGGGCCGCTAACTATGGCTACACCTTC. Amino acids: CAISELSGAANYGYTF.

A few counts support this clone. The J gene is TRBJ2-1, the V gene TRBV4-3; 7 bases line up with TRBD2. V was pared by 1 base and J by 5 bases, with 8 bases of the junction left unmatched. The germline V gene has CDR1 LGHNA and CDR2 YSLEER. There are 16 residues in the CDR3. The CDR3 DNA reads as TGCGCCAGCAGCCAAGGAGAAGGACTAGGGCACAATGAGCAGTTCTTC. Its protein product is CASSQGEGLGHNEQFF.

The chain recombines TRBV3-1 (or the pseudogene TRBV3-2) with TRBJ1-5; weak D call: TRBD1 (5 bases). Germline CDR1 reads LGHDT; CDR2 reads YNNKEL (reference sequence). V lost 4 bases, J lost 9 bases, and 10 bases lay in between. This CDR3 is built from 12 residues. The CDR3 region is CASSRGGRPQHF. The CDR3 DNA reads TGTGCCAGCAGCCGTGGGGGGAGGCCCCAGCATTTT.

V usage is TRBV5-5 and J usage is TRBJ2-5, with 7 bases lining up with TRBD2. CDR1 and CDR2 (germline): SGHKS, YYEKEE (reference sequence). Losses at the gene ends were 2 bases for V and 2 bases for J; bases not matched to a gene: 9. The CDR3 extends over 16 amino acids. As DNA, the CDR3 is TGTGCCAGCAGCTTAGTCCGGGCTAGCGGACAAGAGACCCAGTACTTC. As protein: CASSLVRASGQETQYF.

This clone was counted a single time. The chain uses TRBV4-1 and TRBJ1-4; 8 bases line up with TRBD1. The junction had 6 bases not matched to a gene; V was cut back by 1 base and J by 8 bases. CDR1 and CDR2 from the germline V gene are MGHRA and YSYEKL. This CDR3 has 15 residues. CDR3 in DNA: TGCGCCAGCAGCCAAGTGGACAGGGCGGACGAAAAACTGTTTTTT. Encoded protein: CASSQVDRADEKLFF.

The chain is built from TRBV7-2 and TRBJ2-3, with TRBD1 matching over 8 bases. Germline loops: CDR1 SGHTA, CDR2 FQGNSA. V dropped 1 base and J dropped 4; count of bases not matched to a gene: 7. The CDR3 runs to 16 residues. Here the CDR3 reads CASSLVRGQAADTQYF. DNA for the CDR3: TGTGCCAGCAGCTTAGTCCGGGGACAGGCCGCAGATACGCAGTATTTT.

This clone was observed once. This chain joins TRBV6-5 and TRBJ1-1, with TRBD1 as a possible D gene (6 bases). The V gene's germline CDR1 is MNHEY and CDR2 SVGAGI. V was pared by 7 bases and J by 4 bases, with 10 bases between. The CDR3 runs to 12 residues. CDR3: CASKGGATEAFF. The CDR3 DNA sequence: TGTGCCAGCAAGGGGGGGGCCACTGAAGCTTTCTTT.

The rearrangement uses TRBV7-2 and TRBJ2-2, with 10 bases fitting TRBD2. The CDR3 has 15 residues. Per germline, CDR1 SGHTA and CDR2 FQGNSA. V shed 2 bases, J shed 7 bases, and the junction held 4 bases outside the gene matches. The CDR3 is CASSLLAGAGGELFF. CDR3 bases: TGTGCCAGCAGCTTACTAGCGGGGGCTGGCGGGGAGCTGTTTTTT.

The V and J genes are TRBV7-9 and TRBJ1-2; no clear D. This CDR3 is 12 amino acids long. Germline loops: CDR1 SEHNR, CDR2 FQNEAQ (reference sequence). V dropped 1 base and J dropped 6 bases, with 6 bases sitting between them. CDR3 loop: CASSLGGDGYTF. Here the CDR3 DNA reads TGTGCCAGCAGCTTAGGGGGAGATGGCTACACCTTC.

The chain employs TRBV7-2 and TRBJ2-3; TRBD1 aligns across 7 bases. The CDR3 covers 14 residues. V shed 5 bases, J shed 0 bases, and the junction held 2 bases outside the gene matches. Germline V gene data show CDR1 as SGHTA and CDR2 as FQGNSA. CDR3 loop: CASSPGQSTDTQYF. The CDR3 nucleotides are TGTGCCAGCAGCCCGGGACAGAGCACAGATACGCAGTATTTT.

The rearrangement joins TRBV29-1 to TRBJ1-2; 8 positions agree with TRBD1. J was trimmed by 3 bases and V by 4 bases; bases with no gene match: 7. Per germline, CDR1 SQVTM and CDR2 ANQGSEA. This CDR3 is 14 amino acids long. The DNA of the CDR3 is TGCAGCGTTGCTCCGCAGGGGGCCCACTATGGCTACACCTTC. It specifies CSVAPQGAHYGYTF.

This rearrangement joins TRBV25-1 to TRBJ1-1; D gene unclear. With 9 bases removed from V and 1 base from J, the gap between germline ends came to 15 bases. The CDR3 consists of 14 residues. Germline CDR1 MGHDK, CDR2 SYGVNS. CDR3 sequence: CASSQEAANTEAFF. In nucleotides, the CDR3 is TGTGCCAGTTCCCAAGAGGCGGCGAACACTGAAGCTTTCTTT.

The chain employs TRBV5-6 and TRBJ2-2; D unclear. V was trimmed by 1 base and J by 0 bases, leaving 4 bases between them. CDR3 length: 14 residues. The germline V gene encodes CDR1 SGHDT and CDR2 YYEEEE. The CDR3 nucleotides are TGTGCCAGCAGCTTGCCCTCGAACACCGGGGAGCTGTTTTTT. Its protein is CASSLPSNTGELFF.

The V and J genes are TRBV5-1 and TRBJ1-3; the D gene is possibly TRBD1 (6 bases). The CDR3 spans 16 residues. V shed 4 bases and J shed 3 bases, with 17 bases lying between them. The germline CDR1 and CDR2 sequences are SGHRS and YFSETQ. In DNA, the CDR3 is TGCGCCAGCAGCCGGACAGCGTCGAGGGGTGGAAACACCATATATTTT. Protein: CASSRTASRGGNTIYF.

This clone was seen just once. The chain is built from TRBV7-2 and TRBJ2-7, with a possible D match to TRBD1 (6 bases). This CDR3 has 10 amino acids. CDR1 is SGHTA and CDR2 is FQGNSA in the germline V gene. Trimming took off 8 bases at V and 4 bases at J, with 6 bases between the two ends. The CDR3 sequence: CASGTYEQYF. The CDR3 nucleotides are TGTGCCAGCGGGACATACGAGCAGTACTTC.

The chain uses TRBV4-3 and TRBJ2-5; possibly TRBD1 for D (6 bases). The V end was cut by 5 bases, the J end by 1 base, with 8 bases between. The CDR3 is 13 residues long. Germline assignment: CDR1 LGHNA and CDR2 YSLEER. The CDR3 loop is CASSSDSQETQYF. In DNA form, the CDR3 reads TGCGCCAGCAGCTCGGACAGCCAAGAGACCCAGTACTTC.

V usage is TRBV29-1 and J usage is TRBJ1-2; D is perhaps TRBD1 (5 bases). V lost 6 bases and J lost 6, with 11 bases in between. Germline V gene lookup returns CDR1 SQVTM and CDR2 ANQGSEA. The length of the CDR3 is 11 residues. The CDR3 protein is CSVDVGHGYTF. CDR3 sequence (DNA): TGCAGCGTGGACGTGGGGCATGGCTACACCTTC.

The CDR3 DNA sequence: TGCAGTGCTAGTACGCGCTCGCAGGGCGGCGAGCAGTACTTC. This gives the protein CSASTRSQGGEQYF. J is TRBJ2-7 and V is TRBV20-1; D perhaps matches TRBD1 (5 bases). This CDR3 has 14 residues. Trimming pared 3 bases from V and 6 bases from J, leaving 18 bases between. Germline V gene data show CDR1 as DFQATT and CDR2 as SNEGSKA (reference sequence).

In DNA form, the CDR3 reads TGTGCCAGCAGCTTAGATCAGCAGGCCGAGCAGTACTTC. It codes for CASSLDQQAEQYF. The V gene is TRBV11-2, the J gene TRBJ2-7, with D hard to call. The V gene lost 0 bases and the J gene lost 6 bases, with 9 bases spanning the gap. Germline-derived CDR1 and CDR2 are SGHAT and FQNNGV. The CDR3 loop spans 13 amino acids.

The count of this clone is one. The rearrangement links TRBV6-2 or TRBV6-3 to TRBJ2-2, with TRBD1 matching over 9 bases. This CDR3 comprises 17 residues. The junction had 7 bases not matched to a gene; V was cut back by 0 bases and J by 5 bases. CDR1 is MNHEY and CDR2 is SVGEGT in the germline V gene. CDR3 residues: CASSYSRDRALTGELFF. DNA for the CDR3: TGTGCCAGCAGTTACTCTCGGGACAGGGCGTTAACCGGGGAGCTGTTTTTT.

This sequence joins TRBV14 and TRBJ1-5; no clear D. The germline V and J ends were trimmed by 0 bases and 9 bases, with 15 bases remaining between them. CDR3 length equals 15 residues. CDR1 is SGHDN and CDR2 is FVKESK in the germline V gene. CDR3 sequence: CASSQDSPVVRPQHF. DNA of the CDR3: TGTGCCAGCAGCCAAGATTCACCGGTAGTACGGCCCCAGCATTTT.